The 30 T cell receptor beta chains in this list originate from one sample, sequenced in a study of blood T cells in healthy people across ages. Through a sample-barcoded 5' primer and a J-beta primer mix, a second PCR was run for roughly 7 to 12 cycles. A single record per CDR3 protein comes from TCRdb applying MiXCR to the 5' RACE reads. Here the sample spans 650,000 to 800,000 distinct CDR3 sequences, over 40% being singletons. Sequences were obtained from blood. Receptors originate from a woman older than 75 in good health.

This sequence joins TRBV6-6 and TRBJ2-4, with unresolved D. Per germline, CDR1 MNHNY and CDR2 SVGAGI (reference sequence). Between the trimmed V and J ends, which lost 1 base and 8 bases, there was a span of 6 bases. CDR3 length: 12 residues. CDR3 DNA: TGTGCCAGCAGTTACTTCCCAGACATTCAGTACTTC. It codes for CASSYFPDIQYF.

This clonotype was counted only a few times. This chain connects TRBV5-1 to TRBJ1-1, with D possibly being TRBD1 (6 bases). Germline V gene lookup returns CDR1 SGHRS and CDR2 YFSETQ. The V gene lost 5 bases and the J gene lost 0 bases, with 11 bases spanning the gap. This CDR3 is built from 14 residues. CDR3 coding DNA: TGCGCCAGCAGGCGGGGGCCCTTGAACACTGAAGCTTTCTTT. It translates to CASRRGPLNTEAFF.

This chain links TRBV20-1 with TRBJ2-7, with 7 bases fitting TRBD1. CDR1 and CDR2 (germline): DFQATT, SNEGSKA (reference sequence). V gave up 4 bases and J gave up 4 bases; unmatched junction bases: 7. This CDR3 has 13 amino acids. CDR3 amino acids: CSAIRDSPYEQYF. The CDR3 bases are TGCAGTGCTATCCGGGACAGCCCTTACGAGCAGTACTTC.

The V and J genes are TRBV29-1 and TRBJ1-2; D call uncertain. The CDR3 runs 13 residues. V lost 4 bases and J 2 bases, leaving 11 bases between the germline ends. The V gene's germline CDR1 is SQVTM and CDR2 ANQGSEA. Here the CDR3 reads CSVGPISNYGYTF. In nucleotides, the CDR3 is TGCAGCGTTGGACCCATATCGAACTATGGCTACACCTTC.

CDR3 nucleotides: TGTGCCAGCAGCTCCACGACAGGACTCTATGGCTACACCTTC. As protein: CASSSTTGLYGYTF. The chain joins TRBV7-9 to TRBJ1-2; a possible D gene is TRBD1 (6 bases). CDR3 length: 14 residues. CDR1 and CDR2 (germline): SEHNR, FQNEAQ (reference sequence). V lost 4 bases and J 4 bases, leaving 13 bases between the germline ends.

A single count supports this clonotype. The CDR3 DNA reads as TGTGCCACCAGTGATAGAGGGAACCAAGAGACCCAGTACTTC. Protein: CATSDRGNQETQYF. The V and J genes are TRBV24-1 and TRBJ2-5; the D gene is possibly TRBD2 (5 bases). This CDR3 region has 14 residues. V gave up 3 bases and J gave up 0 bases, with 7 bases separating them. Germline CDR1 reads KGHDR; CDR2 reads SFDVKD.

The chain uses TRBV12-3 or TRBV12-4 and TRBJ2-3, with D possibly called TRBD1 or TRBD2 (5 bases each). This CDR3 contains 16 residues. Between the trimmed V and J ends, which lost 6 bases and 4 bases, there was a span of 20 bases. The CDR3 coding sequence is TGTGCCAGCAGGCCGTCGGGACGCCTTAGGCCAGATACGCAGTATTTT. Protein product: CASRPSGRLRPDTQYF.

The chain carries TRBV5-1 and TRBJ2-3, with 8 bases lining up with TRBD1. The CDR3 loop spans 16 amino acids. J was trimmed by 0 bases and V by 4 bases; bases with no gene match: 7. Germline assignment: CDR1 SGHRS and CDR2 YFSETQ. The CDR3 spells CASSIGQGSSTDTQYF. CDR3 coding DNA: TGCGCCAGCAGCATTGGACAGGGAAGTAGCACAGATACGCAGTATTTT.

This sequence joins TRBV5-1 and TRBJ2-1; 8 nucleotides line up with TRBD2. CDR1 SGHRS and CDR2 YFSETQ come from the germline V gene. The CDR3 extends over 16 amino acids. V was pared by 3 bases and J by 3 bases, with 8 bases of the junction left unmatched. CDR3 protein: CASSSGSGRGYNEQFF. CDR3 bases: TGCGCCAGCAGCTCGGGGAGCGGGAGAGGCTACAATGAGCAGTTCTTC.

On this clonotype itself: A much larger clone lies one base from this, so it may be a read error. The chain recombines TRBV28 with TRBJ2-1; 9 bases map to TRBD1. The DNA end lines up better with TRBJ2-7; the J call may be wrong. Germline V lookup: CDR1 MDHEN, CDR2 SYDVKM. The CDR3 loop spans 16 amino acids. The CDR3 is CASSPLTGQGYNEQYF. The CDR3 DNA sequence: TGTGCCAGCAGCCCCCTCACGGGACAGGGATACAATGAGCAGTACTTC.

On this clonotype itself: One end of the junction fails to match germline, which may point to a read error. This sequence joins TRBV7-8 and TRBJ2-4; D might be TRBD2 (5 bases). From germline, CDR1 is SGHVS and CDR2 FQNEAQ. The CDR3 spans 17 residues. CDR3 sequence reads: CVSSALRSGTAQNIQYF. In DNA form, the CDR3 reads TGTGTCAGCAGCGCCCTTAGAAGCGGAACCGCCCAAAACATTCAGTACTTC.

This clonotype was detected only a few times. The chain recombines TRBV13 with TRBJ2-4, with 12 positions matching TRBD1. Germline CDR1 and CDR2: PRHDT and FYEKMQ (reference sequence). This CDR3 has 19 residues. V lost 6 bases, J lost 2 bases, and 14 bases stayed unmatched. CDR3 residues: CASSPNRDRGRVTKNIQYF. The CDR3 nucleotides are TGTGCCAGCAGTCCTAACCGGGACAGGGGGCGCGTTACCAAAAACATTCAGTACTTC.

J is TRBJ2-1 and V is TRBV2; 13 bases are a match to TRBD2. Germline V gene sequence: CDR1 SNHLY, CDR2 FYNNEI. V shed 7 bases and J 14 bases; nucleotides not matched to a gene: 8. The CDR3 has 13 residues. CDR3 bases: TGTGCCAGCAAGGTTGTGGGGACTAGCGGGAAGTTCTTC. Translated: CASKVVGTSGKFF.

At least ten counts were recorded for this clonotype. The V call is TRBV9, the J call TRBJ2-1, with D possibly TRBD1 on 5 matching bases. This CDR3 has 16 residues. CDR1 is SGDLS and CDR2 is YYNGEE in the germline V gene. Trimming pared 2 bases from V and 4 bases from J, leaving 16 bases between. CDR3 sequence (DNA): TGTGCCAGCAGCGTCGACTGGGGAAGGGGATACAATGAGCAGTTCTTC. Encoded protein: CASSVDWGRGYNEQFF.

This chain connects TRBV3-1 to TRBJ1-4; possible D gene TRBD1, 6 bases. V was pared by 6 bases and J by 8 bases, with 16 bases between. The CDR3 contains 14 residues. Germline loops: CDR1 LGHDT, CDR2 YNNKEL (reference sequence). The CDR3 here is CASSWGARGEKLFF. Written as DNA, the CDR3 is TGTGCCAGCAGTTGGGGGGCCCGGGGGGAAAAACTGTTTTTT.

This clonotype appeared a few times. V gene TRBV12-3 or TRBV12-4 combines with J gene TRBJ1-2; D unclear. The CDR3 has 13 residues. Trimming took 5 bases from V and 4 from J, leaving 11 bases between them. CDR3 residues: CASSTYSTYGYTF. Here the CDR3 DNA reads TGTGCCAGCAGTACGTACAGCACCTATGGCTACACCTTC.

This clonotype was observed many times. The gene calls are TRBV20-1 and TRBJ2-1; the D gene is possibly TRBD1 (6 bases). CDR1 and CDR2 from the germline V gene are DFQATT and SNEGSKA (reference sequence). V was trimmed by 5 bases and J by 6 bases, leaving 20 bases between them. This CDR3 is 15 amino acids long. CDR3 bases: TGCAGTGCTTCCCTAACGACAGGATTGCGCAATGAGCAGTTCTTC. Amino acids: CSASLTTGLRNEQFF.

The CDR3 DNA reads TGTGCCAGCACATCCGGGTGGGAGACCCAGTACTTC. This codes for CASTSGWETQYF. This sequence joins TRBV12-3 or TRBV12-4 and TRBJ2-5; no definite D call. V was cut by 7 bases and J by 5 bases, with 11 bases left in between. The CDR3 has 12 amino acids.

This clonotype was seen repeatedly, ten times or more. The rearrangement joins TRBV29-1 to TRBJ2-7; no definite D call. V lost 3 bases, J lost 6 bases, and 6 bases lay in between. CDR1 is SQVTM, CDR2 ANQGSEA, per germline. This CDR3 has 10 residues. In DNA, the CDR3 is TGCAGCGTTGAGGCTGGCGAGCAGTACTTC. It is translated as CSVEAGEQYF.

The chain couples TRBV6-5 to TRBJ2-2; D is unclear. Germline CDR1 MNHEY, CDR2 SVGAGI. The CDR3 loop spans 13 amino acids. The ends were cut back, 8 bases at V and 4 bases at J, with 11 bases in the middle. CDR3 residues: CASSSLVTGELFF. CDR3 nucleotide sequence: TGTGCCAGCTCCAGTTTGGTCACCGGGGAGCTGTTTTTT.

This clonotype was recorded many times. The rearrangement uses TRBV3-1 and TRBJ2-7; 9 positions agree with TRBD2. The CDR3 sequence is 16 residues long. Unmatched junction bases numbered 8, after V lost 1 base and J lost 4 bases. Germline CDR1 and CDR2: LGHDT and YNNKEL (reference sequence). CDR3 residues: CASSQGVGLASYEQYF. The DNA of the CDR3 is TGTGCCAGCAGCCAAGGCGTGGGACTAGCTTCGTACGAGCAGTACTTC.

On this clonotype: A much larger clone differs from this one at a single base, so this may be a read error. The chain combines TRBV10-3 with TRBJ2-5; no firm D call. The length of the CDR3 is 11 residues. CDR1 and CDR2 from the germline V gene are ENHRY and SYGVKD. This chain's CDR3 is CASSESETQYF. The CDR3 nucleotides read TGTGCCAGCAGTGAGTCGGAGACCCAGTACTTC.

V is TRBV12-3 or TRBV12-4 and J is TRBJ2-2; D is unclear. This CDR3 comprises 15 residues. V shed 5 bases and J shed 3 bases, with 13 bases lying between them. The CDR3 protein is CASSPSGLDTGELFF. CDR3 coding DNA: TGTGCCAGCAGTCCCTCCGGGCTAGACACCGGGGAGCTGTTTTTT.

About this clonotype: Since a much larger clone is just one base distant, this may be a read error. V usage is TRBV29-1 and J usage is TRBJ2-7; a possible D gene is TRBD2 (6 bases). Trimming took 0 bases from V and 7 from J, leaving 13 bases between them. From germline, CDR1 is SQVTM and CDR2 ANQGSEA. This CDR3 has 13 amino acids. The CDR3 reads CSVEEAWRDEQYF. DNA for the CDR3: TGCAGCGTTGAAGAAGCGTGGAGGGATGAGCAGTACTTC.

Notes on this clonotype: The junction does not match germline at one end; this may be a read error. The V gene is TRBV9, the J gene TRBJ2-1, with 8 bases that match TRBD2. The CDR3 sequence is 15 residues long. Germline CDR1 SGDLS, CDR2 YYNGEE. As DNA, the CDR3 is TGTACCAGCAGCGACCGGGACGGGAGGGGCTATGAGCAGTTCTTC. Amino acids: CTSSDRDGRGYEQFF.

The chain combines TRBV3-1 with TRBJ2-5, with D unresolved. The ends were cut back, 0 bases at V and 4 bases at J, with 9 bases in the middle. Germline V lookup: CDR1 LGHDT, CDR2 YNNKEL (reference sequence). This CDR3 spans 14 amino acids. The CDR3 region is CASSQDPGPETQYF. The CDR3 bases are TGTGCCAGCAGCCAAGACCCGGGCCCAGAGACCCAGTACTTC.

As concerns this clonotype: One end of the junction fails to match germline, which may point to a read error. This chain connects TRBV10-3 to TRBJ2-1, with 8 bases that match TRBD1. CDR1 and CDR2 (germline): ENHRY, SYGVKD. The length of the CDR3 is 15 residues. Here the CDR3 DNA reads TGTGTCATCAGAGACTACAGGGGACAGGTCAATGAGCAGTTCTTC. This gives the protein CVIRDYRGQVNEQFF.

A word on this clonotype: A clone one base away is much larger, so this may be a read error. The V gene is TRBV19, the J gene TRBJ2-7; either TRBD1 or TRBD2 may fit D (5 bases each). CDR3 size: 15 residues. V lost 5 bases to trimming and J lost 6 bases, with 20 bases between them. Germline V lookup: CDR1 LNHDA, CDR2 SQIVND (reference sequence). CDR3: CASSSTGLAAFEQYF. In nucleotides, the CDR3 is TGTGCCAGTAGTTCCACGGGGCTAGCAGCCTTCGAGCAGTACTTC. The full variable domain, with the rest looked up from reference TRBV19 and TRBJ2-7, is DGGITQSPKYLFRKEGQNVTLSCEQNLNHDAMYWYRQDPGQGLRLIYYSQIVNDFQKGDIAEGYSVSREKKESFPLTVTSAQKNPTAFYLCASSSTGLAAFEQYFGPGTRLTVT.

Comment on this clonotype: This may stem from a read error, because a much larger clone lies one nucleotide away. This sequence joins TRBV28 and TRBJ2-7; tentatively, D is TRBD1 or TRBD2 (5 bases each). Germline V gene sequence: CDR1 MDHEN, CDR2 SYDVKM. The CDR3 is 13 residues long. The CDR3 nucleotides read TGTGTCAGCAGGAAGGGGAGCTCCTACGAGCAGTACTTC. This codes for CVSRKGSSYEQYF.

V usage is TRBV6-5 and J usage is TRBJ1-5; weak D call: TRBD1 (5 bases). Looked up from germline, CDR1 is MNHEY and CDR2 is SVGAGI. This CDR3 spans 17 amino acids. Trimming removed 2 bases at V and 1 base at J, with 15 bases between. This CDR3 reads CASSYASPGLSNQPQHF. The CDR3 DNA sequence: TGTGCCAGCAGTTACGCTAGCCCAGGGTTAAGCAATCAGCCCCAGCATTTT.